One sample yielded the 5 T cell receptor beta chains listed below, sequenced in a study of CD8+CD57+ T cells in acquired aplastic anemia. TCR beta VDJ combinations and CDR3 sequences were profiled from genomic DNA. TCRdb reprocessed the reads via MiXCR and lists one record per CDR3 protein. The data contain about 270,000 distinct CDR3 sequences, approximately 56% of them singletons. Sequencing used sorted CD4+, CD8+, or CD8+CD57+ T cells (not recorded which) from PBMCs. These receptors all come from a human donor with severe aplastic anemia or a healthy control (not recorded which).

This clonotype was recorded only once. The chain has TRBV20-1 and TRBJ2-4, with unresolved D. This CDR3 has 12 residues. Looked up from germline, CDR1 is DFQATT and CDR2 is SNEGSKA (reference sequence). Trimming took off 1 base at V and 7 bases at J, with 8 bases between the two ends. The CDR3, as DNA: TGCAGTGCTAGAGGTTTCGGGAACATTCAGTACTTC. It codes for CSARGFGNIQYF.

The table lists this clonotype with many counts. This chain joins TRBV28 and TRBJ2-5; D unclear. The CDR3 loop spans 14 amino acids. V was shortened by 6 bases and J by 1 base, with 12 bases between the two germline ends. Per the germline V gene, CDR1 is MDHEN and CDR2 is SYDVKM. CDR3 loop: CASSPLQGQETQYF. CDR3 sequence (DNA): TGTGCCAGCAGCCCCCTGCAAGGCCAAGAGACCCAGTACTTC.

The CDR3 here is CSASPVGIGETQYF. DNA of the CDR3: TGCAGTGCTAGCCCCGTGGGTATTGGGGAGACCCAGTACTTC. The gene calls are TRBV20-1 and TRBJ2-5; D not certain. Between the trimmed V and J ends, which lost 3 bases and 5 bases, there was a span of 16 bases. Germline V lookup: CDR1 DFQATT, CDR2 SNEGSKA (reference sequence). This CDR3 contains 14 residues.

This clonotype showed up many times. V is TRBV19 and J is TRBJ1-5; no definite D call. Between the trimmed V and J ends, which lost 3 bases and 3 bases, there was a span of 9 bases. This CDR3 is 14 amino acids long. Germline-derived CDR1 and CDR2 are LNHDA and SQIVND (reference sequence). The CDR3 bases are TGTGCCAGTAGTATGGAGAGAACCAATCAGCCCCAGCATTTT. As protein: CASSMERTNQPQHF.

The V call is TRBV24-1, the J call TRBJ2-1, with TRBD1 matching 9 bases. Looked up from germline, CDR1 is KGHDR and CDR2 is SFDVKD. This CDR3 is 13 amino acids long. J was trimmed by 8 bases and V by 8 bases; bases with no gene match: 6. DNA for the CDR3: TGTGCCACCAAGGGGACAGGGATCCATGAGCAGTTCTTC. Protein: CATKGTGIHEQFF.